These 13 T cell receptor beta chains were sequenced from one sample in a study of blood T cell repertoires in COVID-19. Profiling relied on immunoSEQ multiplex PCR, and the TCRdb table lists in-frame clones only, not all of them. The table lists around 50,000 clones, approximately 82% of them singletons. Source material: peripheral blood. Source of these receptors: a human donor in a cohort sampled during active COVID-19.

This clone has only a few counts. The V gene is TRBV3-1 (or the pseudogene TRBV3-2), the J gene TRBJ1-6; D is ambiguous. The length of the CDR3 is 13 residues. V gave up 10 bases and J gave up 7 bases, with 14 bases separating them. Looked up from germline, CDR1 is LGHDT and CDR2 is YNNKEL (reference sequence). The DNA for the CDR3 is TGTGCCATCTCTGCGGCCCCCAATTCACCCCTCCACTTT. Its protein product is CAISAAPNSPLHF.

The table lists this clone with a count of one. The rearrangement links TRBV5-1 to TRBJ2-2; D is perhaps TRBD1 (5 bases). V shed 0 bases and J shed 5 bases, with 5 bases lying between them. CDR3 size: 13 residues. CDR1 is SGHRS, CDR2 YFSETQ, per germline. Here the CDR3 reads CASSLGQTGELFF. CDR3 coding DNA: TGCGCCAGCAGCTTGGGACAGACCGGGGAGCTGTTTTTT.

The chain employs TRBV5-8 and TRBJ2-2, with D possibly TRBD1 on 6 matching bases. V lost 5 bases and J 3 bases, leaving 11 bases between the germline ends. The CDR3 consists of 14 residues. CDR1 and CDR2 (germline): SGHTS, YDEGEE. This CDR3 reads CASRVTGYTGELFF. The CDR3 coding sequence is TGTGCCAGCAGGGTGACAGGATACACCGGGGAGCTGTTTTTT.

The chain carries TRBV11-2 and TRBJ2-5; TRBD2 matches 9 bases. With 3 bases clipped from V and 1 base from J, the junction kept 6 bases outside the gene matches. This CDR3 spans 16 amino acids. Germline CDR1 is SGHAT and CDR2 is FQNNGV. CDR3 residues: CASSFSAGGPQETQYF. The DNA of the CDR3 is TGTGCCAGCAGCTTCTCCGCGGGGGGGCCCCAAGAGACCCAGTACTTC.

The chain recombines TRBV21-1 with TRBJ2-1; TRBD2, the table's D call, was not compared with the DNA. TRBV21-1 is shown as a pseudogene. The CDR3 sequence is 17 residues long. For the CDR3, the DNA is TGTGCCAGCAGCAAAGTTCGGACTAGCGGGGGGGAAAATGAGCAGTTCTTC. This gives the protein CASSKVRTSGGENEQFF.

The gene calls are TRBV30 and TRBJ2-3; TRBD2 agrees at 7 bases. There are 11 residues in the CDR3. V was pared by 8 bases and J by 4 bases, with 3 bases of the junction left unmatched. CDR1 GTSNPN and CDR2 SVGIG come from the germline V gene (reference sequence). CDR3 sequence reads: CARRGADTQYF. The CDR3, as DNA: TGTGCCCGACGGGGGGCAGATACGCAGTATTTT.

V gene TRBV18 combines with J gene TRBJ1-5, with 8 bases identical to TRBD1. The CDR3 runs to 17 residues. The junction had 7 bases not matched to a gene; V was cut back by 3 bases and J by 0 bases. CDR1 KGHSH and CDR2 LQKENI come from the germline V gene. CDR3 in amino acids: CASSPRGQKYSNQPQHF. Here the CDR3 DNA reads TGTGCCAGCTCACCCAGGGGGCAAAAGTATAGCAATCAGCCCCAGCATTTT.

This rearrangement joins TRBV6-1 to TRBJ2-7, with 9 bases lining up with TRBD1. J gave up 6 bases and V 2 bases, and 5 bases lay outside the gene matches. CDR3 length: 14 amino acids. Looked up from germline, CDR1 is MNHNS and CDR2 is SASEGT. CDR3 DNA: TGTGCCAGCAGTGAACCGGGACAGGGAACCGAGCAGTACTTC. It translates to CASSEPGQGTEQYF.

In its sample, this clone was seen once. The rearrangement links TRBV27 to TRBJ1-3; D remains unclear. This CDR3 contains 13 residues. In germline, CDR1 is MNHEY, CDR2 SMNVEV (reference sequence). V was shortened by 2 bases and J by 4 bases, with 6 bases between the two germline ends. This chain's CDR3 is CASSLREGNTIYF. CDR3 coding DNA: TGTGCCAGCAGTTTACGAGAGGGAAACACCATATATTTT.

This chain links TRBV6-1 with TRBJ2-7; D is possibly TRBD2 (5 bases). CDR1 and CDR2 (germline): MNHNS, SASEGT. V was pared by 2 bases and J by 3 bases, with 14 bases between. This CDR3 has 15 amino acids. The CDR3 reads CASSESSMGVYEQYF. In DNA form, the CDR3 reads TGTGCCAGCAGTGAAAGTTCCATGGGAGTCTACGAGCAGTACTTC.

The chain employs TRBV5-4 and TRBJ1-2; TRBD1 might be the D (5 bases). V lost 2 bases to trimming and J lost 3 bases, with 8 bases between them. This CDR3 comprises 13 residues. CDR1 SGHNT and CDR2 YYREEE come from the germline V gene (reference sequence). The CDR3 nucleotides are TGTGCCAGCAGCTTAACAGGTTACTATGGCTACACCTTC. This codes for CASSLTGYYGYTF.

The chain is built from TRBV6-2 or TRBV6-3 and TRBJ1-2, with D perhaps matching TRBD1 (5 bases). The length of the CDR3 is 15 residues. CDR1 MNHEY and CDR2 SVGEGT come from the germline V gene. The V gene lost 5 bases and the J gene lost 8 bases, with 21 bases spanning the gap. In DNA form, the CDR3 reads TGTGCCAGCAGTCCCCCAGACAGTTTTCGTATCGGCTACACCTTC. This codes for CASSPPDSFRIGYTF.

CDR3 sequence reads: CASSGDSETQYF. CDR3 DNA sequence: TGTGCCAGCTCAGGGGACAGCGAGACCCAGTACTTC. V and J are TRBV18 and TRBJ2-5; TRBD1 agrees at 7 bases. Germline-derived CDR1 and CDR2 are KGHSH and LQKENI. The CDR3 sequence is 12 residues long. V lost 5 bases, J lost 5 bases, and 2 bases stayed unmatched.